This section outlines one TCR beta chain sequence together with its context. The antigen is undetermined. This entry belongs to a study of PD-1 blockade in classical Hodgkin lymphoma. Broader study findings: Newly diagnosed patients were reported to start with lower TCR diversity than healthy donors.

As for time point: newly diagnosed, previously untreated cHL patient sample. Magnetic depletion of unwanted cells isolated CD4+ T cells from thawed PBMCs. Newly diagnosed classical Hodgkin lymphoma PBMCs, still untreated, provided the comparison samples. The method was immunoSEQ multiplex PCR; TCRdb's version includes in-frame clones alone and lacks a portion of them. The repertoire consists of approximately 23,000 clones, with around nine tenths occurring once and the leading ten covering around 0.4%. The V end lost 0 bases, the J end lost 0 bases, and 4 bases lay between the germline ends. Germline V gene data show CDR1 as LGHNA and CDR2 as YSLEER. The length of the CDR3 is 14 residues.

The source is a human donor with classical Hodgkin lymphoma. Sequencing was carried out using CD4+ T cells from blood. The genes are TRBV4-3 and TRBJ2-3; D gene ambiguous. CDR3 region: CASSQEKSTDTQYF. The DNA of the CDR3 is TGCGCCAGCAGCCAAGAGAAGAGCACAGATACGCAGTATTTT.